This entry lists 6 T cell receptor beta chains sequenced from one sample in a study of blood T cells in healthy people across ages. A second PCR, run for about 7 to 11 cycles, used a sample-barcoded 5' primer plus a J-beta primer mix. TCRdb itself ran the 5' RACE reads through MiXCR, one entry per CDR3 protein. The sample lists 1.5 million to 2 million distinct CDR3 sequences, around 48% occurring once. The material sequenced was blood. These receptors all stem from a woman aged 40 to 50 in good health.

The V gene is TRBV20-1, the J gene TRBJ1-6; possible D gene TRBD1, 5 bases. CDR3 size: 15 residues. In germline, CDR1 is DFQATT, CDR2 SNEGSKA (reference sequence). Trimming stripped 0 bases from V and 9 bases from J, with 15 bases between. CDR3: CSARDRGEVRSPLHF. CDR3 nucleotides: TGCAGTGCTAGAGATCGGGGGGAAGTCCGTTCACCCCTCCACTTT.

DNA for the CDR3: TGTGCCACCAGACCGGGGCAACCGTATAGCAATCAGCCCCAGCATTTT. Translation: CATRPGQPYSNQPQHF. The rearrangement joins TRBV15 to TRBJ1-5; D perhaps matches TRBD1 (5 bases). V lost 6 bases to trimming and J lost 0 bases, with 15 bases between them. Germline V gives CDR1 LNHNV, CDR2 YYDKDF (reference sequence). The CDR3 has 16 amino acids.

This clonotype was observed a few times. The chain uses TRBV20-1 and TRBJ2-1; 10 bases agree with TRBD2. CDR1 and CDR2 (germline): DFQATT, SNEGSKA (reference sequence). This CDR3 is 13 amino acids long. The trim removed 6 bases at V and 6 bases at J, leaving 5 bases unmatched. For the CDR3, the DNA is TGCAGTGCGCTTAGCGGGGGGCCCAATGAGCAGTTCTTC. Protein sequence: CSALSGGPNEQFF.

This clonotype was found a few times. V gene TRBV4-2 combines with J gene TRBJ1-1; TRBD1 is a possible D gene (5 bases). V lost 1 base and J 0 bases, leaving 6 bases between the germline ends. The CDR3 covers 14 residues. CDR1 is LGHNA and CDR2 is YNFKEQ in the germline V gene. CDR3 in DNA: TGTGCCAGCAGCCAAGGGGGCCTGAACACTGAAGCTTTCTTT. Protein product: CASSQGGLNTEAFF.

This clonotype has more than one count but fewer than ten. J is TRBJ2-7 and V is TRBV4-1; perhaps TRBD2 as D (6 bases). The tail of the sequence fits TRBJ2-5 better, so the J call may be wrong. Germline values: CDR1 MGHRA, CDR2 YSYEKL. CDR3 length equals 13 residues. The CDR3 DNA is TGCGCCAGCAATTCGGGGGTCCAAGAGACCCAGTACTTC. Protein sequence: CASNSGVQETQYF.

This chain uses TRBV29-1 with TRBJ2-3; 9 bases align to TRBD2. The CDR3 contains 14 residues. Germline CDR1 and CDR2: SQVTM and ANQGSEA. V shed 7 bases and J 7 bases; nucleotides not matched to a gene: 12. The DNA of the CDR3 is TGCAGCGGAGATAGCGGGGGCGCGCCGAATACGCAGTATTTT. Protein: CSGDSGGAPNTQYF.